The rows below give T cell receptor beta chains drawn from one sample of a study of T cells in Graves' hyperthyroidism and ophthalmopathy. In TCRdb, the multiplex PCR reads were re-called with MiXCR into one record per CDR3 protein. The sample includes 280,000 or so distinct CDR3 sequences, less than 30% of them seen just once. The sequenced sample was blood. Every receptor here comes from a middle-aged man with Graves' hyperthyroidism that later progressed to Graves' ophthalmopathy. CDR3s include the opening cysteine and the closing phenylalanine or tryptophan. The D gene is left open where the match is weak. Clone sizes are given selectively: once, few, many, or a class where the clone is expanded.

j_call clone_size v_call d_call cdr3_aa cdr3_nt
TRBJ2-4 . TRBV28 TRBD1 CASVPSGTGGRGKNIQYF TGTGCCAGTGTACCTTCCGGGACAGGGGGGAGAGGCAAAAACATTCAGTACTTC
TRBJ2-7 . TRBV30 . CAWSVGGEQYF TGTGCCTGGAGTGTGGGGGGCGAGCAGTACTTC
TRBJ2-7 once TRBV7-2 TRBD2 CASSYIPSGGFEQYF TGTGCCAGCAGCTATATCCCTAGCGGGGGATTCGAGCAGTACTTC
TRBJ2-5 . TRBV12-3/TRBV12-4 TRBD2 CASSLRTSGRETQYF TGTGCCAGCAGTCTTCGGACTAGCGGAAGGGAGACCCAGTACTTC
TRBJ2-7 many TRBV6-1 . CASSERSSETYLYEQYF TGTGCCAGCAGTGAACGCAGCTCCGAGACATACCTCTACGAGCAGTACTTC
TRBJ2-5 . TRBV7-9 TRBD1 CASSSGQGFGETQYF TGTGCCAGCAGCTCGGGACAGGGGTTCGGCGAGACCCAGTACTTC
TRBJ1-2 . TRBV7-9 TRBD1 CASSLGNRGSNGYTF TGTGCCAGCAGCTTAGGTAACAGGGGAAGCAATGGCTACACCTTC
TRBJ1-5 many TRBV20-1 TRBD1 CSAGSFRGPGNQPQHF TGCAGTGCTGGATCGTTCAGGGGGCCTGGCAATCAGCCCCAGCATTTT
TRBJ2-7 many TRBV6-1 . CASSIAFGSGYEQYF TGTGCCAGCAGTATAGCGTTTGGATCTGGGTACGAGCAGTACTTC
TRBJ2-7 . TRBV6-5 . CASSYGERYEQYF TGTGCCAGCAGTTACGGGGAAAGGTACGAGCAGTACTTC
TRBJ2-5 many TRBV12-3/TRBV12-4 . CASNQYNQETQYF TGTGCCAGCAATCAGTACAACCAAGAGACCCAGTACTTC
TRBJ1-1 many TRBV15 . CATSRDLRDTRLDAFF TGTGCCACCAGCAGAGACCTCCGGGACACTCGATTAGATGCTTTCTTT
TRBJ2-7 many TRBV2 TRBD2 CASSGLVQIYEQYF TGTGCCAGCAGCGGACTAGTGCAGATCTACGAGCAGTACTTC
TRBJ1-2 many TRBV2 . CASRGMGAAYGYTF TGTGCCAGCAGAGGGATGGGGGCGGCCTATGGCTACACCTTC
TRBJ2-2 many TRBV4-1 TRBD1 CASSQPTGWTGELFF TGCGCCAGCAGCCAACCGACAGGGTGGACCGGGGAGCTGTTTTTT
TRBJ2-6 many TRBV11-2 TRBD1 CASRAGQGAFGANVLTF TGTGCCAGCAGGGCGGGACAGGGGGCTTTTGGGGCCAACGTCCTGACTTTC
TRBJ1-2 many TRBV10-3 . CAISEGRVGYTF TGTGCCATCAGTGAAGGGCGGGTTGGCTACACCTTC
TRBJ1-3 few TRBV7-2 . CASSLDSTGNTIYF TGTGCCAGCAGCTTGGACAGTACTGGAAACACCATATATTTT
TRBJ1-2 many TRBV12-3/TRBV12-4 TRBD1 CASRPGTGYGYTF TGTGCCAGCAGACCCGGGACAGGCTATGGCTACACCTTC
TRBJ1-1 . TRBV15 . CATSSLRGYTEAFF TGTGCCACCAGCAGCCTAAGGGGGTACACTGAAGCTTTCTTT
TRBJ1-3 many TRBV12-5 . CASGSYSGNTIYF TGTGCTAGTGGTTCATATTCTGGAAACACCATATATTTT
TRBJ1-6 many TRBV6-4 . CASRERSSYNSPLHF TGTGCCAGCCGCGAGCGGAGCTCCTATAATTCACCCCTCCACTTT
TRBJ2-7 few TRBV7-2 . CASSPIGTGTYEQYF TGTGCCAGCAGCCCGATCGGGACTGGGACCTACGAGCAGTACTTC
TRBJ2-2 many TRBV12-3/TRBV12-4 . CASSEWGGTGELFF TGTGCCAGCAGCGAGTGGGGTGGCACCGGGGAGCTGTTTTTT
TRBJ1-1 many TRBV4-1 TRBD1 CASSHPLRPRTGIFTEAFF TGCGCCAGCAGCCACCCCCTAAGACCGAGGACAGGGATATTCACTGAAGCTTTCTTT
TRBJ2-3 many TRBV12-3/TRBV12-4 . CASREGGGSDTQYF TGTGCCAGCAGAGAGGGGGGGGGATCAGATACGCAGTATTTT
TRBJ2-7 many TRBV7-9 . CASSLAASYYEQYF TGTGCCAGCAGCTTAGCAGCGTCCTACTACGAGCAGTACTTC
TRBJ1-6 . TRBV20-1 . CSAPRGRGDSPLHF TGCAGTGCACCGAGGGGAAGGGGCGATTCACCCCTCCACTTT
TRBJ2-5 few TRBV10-2 TRBD2 CASSRADLSGREETQYF TGCGCCAGCAGTAGGGCCGACTTGAGCGGGAGGGAGGAGACCCAGTACTTC
TRBJ1-1 many TRBV2 . CASSGGRNTEAFF TGTGCCAGCAGTGGAGGCCGGAACACTGAAGCTTTCTTT
TRBJ2-2 . TRBV11-2 TRBD2 CASSSPAGGSLRGTGELFF TGTGCCAGCAGCTCCCCCGCGGGAGGATCCCTAAGGGGGACCGGGGAGCTGTTTTTT
TRBJ2-7 many TRBV28 TRBD1 CASRAPGQTGYEQYF TGTGCCAGCAGGGCCCCGGGACAGACGGGCTACGAGCAGTACTTC
TRBJ2-7 many TRBV7-8 . CASSLVSSPALEQYF TGTGCCAGCAGCTTAGTTTCGTCTCCGGCGCTCGAGCAGTACTTC
TRBJ1-2 many TRBV18 . CASLPDMGGGYTF TGTGCCAGCTTACCGGACATGGGAGGTGGCTACACCTTC
TRBJ1-2 many TRBV30 . CAWSPRMDGIYGYTF TGTGCCTGGAGCCCCAGGATGGACGGAATCTATGGCTACACCTTC
TRBJ2-7 many TRBV28 TRBD1 CASTTGTGTYEQYF TGTGCCAGCACCACCGGGACAGGGACCTACGAGCAGTACTTC
TRBJ1-2 many TRBV5-6 . CASSFGAGDGYTF TGTGCCAGCAGCTTTGGGGCAGGGGATGGCTACACCTTC
TRBJ2-7 many TRBV28 TRBD2 CASSFLRSGGYEQYF TGTGCCAGCAGTTTTCTTCGTAGCGGGGGCTACGAGCAGTACTTC
TRBJ2-7 . TRBV6-1 . CASGGDGIAYEQYF TGTGCCAGCGGCGGGGATGGTATCGCGTACGAGCAGTACTTC
TRBJ1-5 many TRBV20-1 . CSASRSLGVQPQHF TGCAGTGCTAGCCGCTCACTTGGAGTTCAGCCCCAGCATTTT
TRBJ2-5 . TRBV6-2/TRBV6-3 . CASSLWGTETQYF TGTGCCAGCAGTCTTTGGGGCACGGAGACCCAGTACTTC
TRBJ2-7 . TRBV28 . CASSGTSYEQYF TGTGCCAGCAGCGGGACTTCTTACGAGCAGTACTTC
TRBJ2-7 many TRBV20-1 TRBD1 CSAQGDRNYEQYF TGCAGTGCCCAAGGGGACAGGAACTACGAGCAGTACTTC
TRBJ1-2 many TRBV20-1 . CSGGPGVGYGYTF TGCAGTGGCGGGCCAGGGGTGGGCTATGGCTACACCTTC
TRBJ2-7 many TRBV5-6 . CASSLGAGSSYEQYF TGTGCCAGCAGCTTGGGTGCGGGGAGCTCCTACGAGCAGTACTTC
TRBJ1-2 many TRBV15 . CATSPWSTFFGGYTF TGTGCCACCAGCCCGTGGAGTACTTTTTTCGGAGGCTACACCTTC